The entry below describes one TCR beta chain. The authors' processing: For nucleated cells, counts were estimated from reference gene primer amplification. The method was immunoSEQ multiplex PCR; TCRdb's version includes in-frame clones alone and lacks a portion of them. That table gives V, J and clone size, and the DNA gave D and trimming. The sample includes roughly 210,000 clones, approximately 81% seen only once; the top ten take 10% to 13%. This record comes from a study of blood T cell repertoires in COVID-19. Study-wide context: Researchers got acute and convalescent COVID-19 samples from the United States, Italy and Spain. In each case, the material was cDNA or gDNA derived from T cells, B-cell-depleted T cells, or PBMCs.

While infection was still active, Seattle patients were enrolled and then followed longitudinally. J was trimmed by 5 bases and V by 2 bases; bases with no gene match: 3. This CDR3 is built from 15 residues. The germline gives CDR1 MNHNY, CDR2 SVGAGI (reference sequence). Sequenced material: peripheral blood. The sequence came from a woman at least 80 years old with COVID-19, enrolled during active disease. The chain joins TRBV6-6 to TRBJ2-2, with 9 bases lining up with TRBD2. Here the CDR3 reads CASSYGAGGTGELFF. CDR3 nucleotides: TGTGCCAGCAGTTACGGAGCGGGGGGAACCGGGGAGCTGTTTTTT.